This entry features one TCR beta chain sequence. What it binds is unknown. These data originate in a study of cytomegalovirus exposure and HLA in healthy donors. Study-level points and caveats: Specific recognition of CMV antigens was confirmed in vitro for a few chains (all CMV-associated). Sequencing likely caused a cluster of highly shared sequence variants. Apparent HLA restriction characterized most CMV-associated TCR beta chains in a later analysis.

The junction had 8 bases not matched to a gene; V was cut back by 2 bases and J by 6 bases. The CDR3 has 15 amino acids. Germline CDR1 SGHTA, CDR2 FQGTGA. PCR used 60 Vbeta primers and 13 Jbeta primers. Generated by immunoSEQ multiplex PCR, the TCRdb table keeps only in-frame clones and is missing some. The repertoire table contains some 120,000 clones. The chain uses TRBV7-3 and TRBJ1-2, with 8 nucleotides matching TRBD1. The sequenced sample was PBMCs. The clonotype comes from a man in his forties in good health and CMV-seropositive. The CDR3 nucleotides are TGTGCCAGCAGCTTACAGGGGGCTCGGTTAGATGGCTACACCTTC. Protein product: CASSLQGARLDGYTF.